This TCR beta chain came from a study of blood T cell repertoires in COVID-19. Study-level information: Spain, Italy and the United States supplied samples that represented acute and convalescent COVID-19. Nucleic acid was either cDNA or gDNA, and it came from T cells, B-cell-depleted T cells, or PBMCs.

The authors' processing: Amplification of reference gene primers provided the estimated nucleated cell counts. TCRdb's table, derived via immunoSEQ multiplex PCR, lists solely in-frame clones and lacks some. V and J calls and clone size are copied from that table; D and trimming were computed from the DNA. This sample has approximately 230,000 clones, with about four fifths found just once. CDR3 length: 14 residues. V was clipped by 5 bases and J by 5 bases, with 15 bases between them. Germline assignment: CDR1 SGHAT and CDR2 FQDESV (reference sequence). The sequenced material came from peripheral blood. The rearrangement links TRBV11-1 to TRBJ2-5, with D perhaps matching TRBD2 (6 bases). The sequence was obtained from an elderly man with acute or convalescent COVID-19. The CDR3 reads CASSLGGSRETQYF. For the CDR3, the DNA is TGTGCCAGCAGCCTTGGGGGGAGTCGGGAGACCCAGTACTTC.